Each of the 20 T cell receptor beta chains below was sequenced from the same sample in a study of shared clonotypes between healthy human individuals. Measured with immunoSEQ multiplex PCR; TCRdb has only the in-frame clones, and not every one. This table has some 2,500,000 clones, 92% appearing once. The sequenced sample consisted of naive CD4+ T cells from PBMCs. The subset denotes: CD45RA+ positively selected. These receptors were obtained from a man aged 18-30 years in good health. Some clones in this sample may be carry-over from other donors' samples.

The genes are TRBV6-5 and TRBJ2-7; unclear D gene. CDR3 size: 14 residues. The germline CDR1 and CDR2 sequences are MNHEY and SVGAGI. Trimming stripped 0 bases from V and 0 bases from J, with 6 bases between. The CDR3 nucleotides read TGTGCCAGCAGTTACTCCGAATACTCCTACGAGCAGTACTTC. Protein product: CASSYSEYSYEQYF.

The gene calls are TRBV11-2 and TRBJ1-1; no reliable D call. Germline CDR1 and CDR2: SGHAT and FQNNGV. The CDR3 loop spans 15 amino acids. The V and J ends lost 1 base and 2 bases respectively, with 11 bases between them. This CDR3 reads CASSLVVRRNTEAFF. In DNA form, the CDR3 reads TGTGCCAGCAGCTTAGTTGTCAGGAGAAACACTGAAGCTTTCTTT.

This chain connects TRBV2 to TRBJ2-1; either TRBD1 or TRBD2 may fit D (5 bases each). This CDR3 is built from 14 residues. Germline V gene data show CDR1 as SNHLY and CDR2 as FYNNEI. V lost 5 bases, J lost 3 bases, and 11 bases lay in between. This CDR3 is CASSRDPHYNEQFF. CDR3 coding DNA: TGTGCCAGCAGTCGGGACCCCCACTACAATGAGCAGTTCTTC.

This clone was counted once. The chain joins TRBV28 to TRBJ2-7, with D hard to call. The germline CDR1 and CDR2 sequences are MDHEN and SYDVKM. This CDR3 comprises 13 residues. V was clipped by 7 bases and J by 3 bases, with 13 bases between them. As DNA, the CDR3 is TGTGCCAGCACTGAGCTGGGATACTACGAGCAGTACTTC. This sequence encodes CASTELGYYEQYF.

The chain uses TRBV11-2 and TRBJ1-1; 8 bases are a match to TRBD1. The CDR3 has 16 amino acids. CDR1 and CDR2 from the germline V gene are SGHAT and FQNNGV. Germline trimming cut 1 base from V and 3 bases from J; bases unmatched to any gene: 7. The CDR3 loop reads CASSLVQGAPYTEAFF. The CDR3 nucleotides are TGTGCCAGCAGCTTAGTTCAGGGGGCGCCTTACACTGAAGCTTTCTTT.

In the case of this clone: The sample carries other DNA sequences with the same CDR3. The chain links TRBV6-5 to TRBJ1-1, with D maybe TRBD1 (6 bases). This CDR3 contains 13 residues. The V end lost 6 bases, the J end lost 2 bases, and 10 bases lay between the germline ends. Germline V CDR1 and CDR2: MNHEY, SVGAGI. The CDR3 loop reads CASSRGGNTEAFF. The CDR3 DNA is TGTGCCAGCAGCAGGGGAGGTAACACTGAAGCTTTCTTT.

The chain links TRBV5-5 to TRBJ1-2, with D perhaps TRBD1 (6 bases). This CDR3 is 14 amino acids long. Germline CDR1 reads SGHKS; CDR2 reads YYEKEE (reference sequence). Trimming pared 3 bases from V and 8 bases from J, leaving 17 bases between. CDR3 loop: CASSSYGTTSGYTF. CDR3 in DNA: TGTGCCAGCAGCTCTTACGGGACAACTAGCGGCTACACCTTC.

This clone was detected only once. The genes are TRBV9 and TRBJ2-5; D ambiguous. The CDR3 loop spans 13 amino acids. Trimming left V 2 bases short and J 5 bases short, with 10 bases between. From germline, CDR1 is SGDLS and CDR2 YYNGEE. CDR3 loop: CASSVIPQETQYF. The CDR3 DNA is TGTGCCAGCAGCGTGATTCCCCAGGAGACCCAGTACTTC.

The chain employs TRBV27 and TRBJ2-3; D not resolved. The CDR3 is 15 residues long. Per the germline V gene, CDR1 is MNHEY and CDR2 is SMNVEV (reference sequence). Trimming cost V 3 bases and J 5 bases, with 15 bases left between them. CDR3 protein: CASSFGRFMVDTQYF. The CDR3 DNA follows: TGTGCCAGCAGTTTCGGACGCTTTATGGTAGATACGCAGTATTTT.

Concerning this clone itself: The same CDR3 can be traced to other DNA sequences in this sample. The DNA for the CDR3 is TGTGCCAGCAGTGAACAGAATTATGGCTACACCTTC. It is translated as CASSEQNYGYTF. This sequence joins TRBV2 and TRBJ1-2; D is unclear. V lost 2 bases, J lost 5 bases, and 6 bases lay in between. The germline CDR1 and CDR2 sequences are SNHLY and FYNNEI. The CDR3 is 12 residues long.

This clone was observed once. CDR3 bases: TGTGCCAGCAGTGAAGCAGGGGGAGAGGGCTATGGCTACACCTTC. Its translation is CASSEAGGEGYGYTF. The V call is TRBV6-1, the J call TRBJ1-2; a weak D match, TRBD1 (6 bases). The V gene lost 0 bases and the J gene lost 4 bases, with 12 bases spanning the gap. Germline assignment: CDR1 MNHNS and CDR2 SASEGT. This CDR3 spans 15 amino acids.

The chain joins TRBV25-1 to TRBJ2-3, with no clear D. The CDR3 runs 14 residues. The V end lost 4 bases, the J end lost 2 bases, and 10 bases lay between the germline ends. The V gene's germline CDR1 is MGHDK and CDR2 SYGVNS. CDR3 DNA: TGTGCCAGCAGTGGGATTAGGGTCACAGATACGCAGTATTTT. It translates to CASSGIRVTDTQYF.

The chain has TRBV5-1 and TRBJ2-5; TRBD1 matches 8 bases. Trimming removed 3 bases from V and 3 bases from J; junction bases left unmatched: 7. There are 15 residues in the CDR3. Germline CDR1 SGHRS, CDR2 YFSETQ. CDR3 loop: CASSSGTGQKETQYF. The CDR3 bases are TGCGCCAGCAGCTCCGGGACAGGCCAAAAAGAGACCCAGTACTTC.

This clone was found once. The chain links TRBV4-3 to TRBJ2-3, with D tentatively TRBD2 (5 bases). V gave up 0 bases and J gave up 3 bases, with 7 bases separating them. Per germline, CDR1 LGHNA and CDR2 YSLEER. The CDR3 length is 14 residues. The CDR3 region is CASSQDSGTDTQYF. The CDR3 DNA reads TGCGCCAGCAGCCAAGATTCGGGGACAGATACGCAGTATTTT.

The V gene is TRBV5-1, the J gene TRBJ2-1; 10 nucleotides align to TRBD2. In germline, CDR1 is SGHRS, CDR2 YFSETQ. The CDR3 covers 16 residues. With V trimmed by 0 bases and J by 8 bases, 8 bases remained unmatched. The CDR3 loop is CASSLALAGATHEQFF. The CDR3 nucleotides are TGCGCCAGCAGCTTGGCCCTAGCGGGAGCGACCCATGAGCAGTTCTTC.

The V call is TRBV27, the J call TRBJ2-7, with 13 bases matching TRBD2. This CDR3 spans 16 amino acids. The germline V gene encodes CDR1 MNHEY and CDR2 SMNVEV (reference sequence). Trimming took 0 bases from V and 1 from J; bases not matched to a gene: 0. The CDR3 DNA is TGTGCCAGCAGTTTATCGGGACTAGCGGGATCCTACGAGCAGTACTTC. This encodes CASSLSGLAGSYEQYF.

The chain carries TRBV9 and TRBJ2-1, with D possibly being TRBD1 (6 bases). CDR1 is SGDLS and CDR2 is YYNGEE in the germline V gene. The length of the CDR3 is 15 residues. V lost 0 bases and J lost 3, with 10 bases in between. The CDR3 region has the DNA TGTGCCAGCAGCGTAGCTGACAGGAGCTACAATGAGCAGTTCTTC. Its translation is CASSVADRSYNEQFF.

CDR3 amino acids: CASSLTGYEQYF. The CDR3 coding sequence is TGTGCCAGCAGCTTGACAGGCTACGAGCAGTACTTC. The chain recombines TRBV5-8 with TRBJ2-5; D perhaps matches TRBD1 (5 bases). TRBJ2-7 explains the end of the DNA better; the J call may be wrong. Germline V gene lookup returns CDR1 SGHTS and CDR2 YDEGEE. The CDR3 extends over 12 amino acids.

The chain couples TRBV4-1 to TRBJ1-1; D is uncertain. The CDR3 spans 14 residues. Germline V CDR1 and CDR2: MGHRA, YSYEKL. V lost 6 bases and J 1 base, leaving 12 bases between the germline ends. The CDR3 here is CASRVGGENTEAFF. DNA for the CDR3: TGCGCCAGCAGGGTTGGTGGGGAGAACACTGAAGCTTTCTTT.

The rearrangement uses TRBV11-1 and TRBJ2-7; D is uncertain. The V end was cut by 1 base, the J end by 0 bases, with 10 bases between. The CDR3 totals 15 residues. Per the germline V gene, CDR1 is SGHAT and CDR2 is FQDESV (reference sequence). CDR3 in amino acids: CASSLGGKSSYEQYF. CDR3 sequence (DNA): TGTGCCAGCAGCTTAGGGGGTAAGAGCTCCTACGAGCAGTACTTC.